This TCR beta chain emerged from a study of blood T cell repertoires in COVID-19. Sequenced by immunoSEQ multiplex PCR; TCRdb stores in-frame clones only, minus some. The top ten clones hold about 1.8% of a sample with roughly 100,000 clones, 85% of them seen once. The CDR3 length is 17 residues. The V gene's germline CDR1 is SGHRS and CDR2 YFSETQ. With 3 bases clipped from V and 0 bases from J, the junction kept 8 bases outside the gene matches. The origin of this receptor is a woman aged 70-85 years with active or convalescent COVID-19. The specimen was peripheral blood. The chain employs TRBV5-1 and TRBJ1-1, with 10 nucleotides matching TRBD1. CDR3 residues: CASSSGTGAYMNTEAFF. CDR3 sequence (DNA): TGCGCCAGCAGCTCCGGGACAGGGGCTTACATGAACACTGAAGCTTTCTTT.